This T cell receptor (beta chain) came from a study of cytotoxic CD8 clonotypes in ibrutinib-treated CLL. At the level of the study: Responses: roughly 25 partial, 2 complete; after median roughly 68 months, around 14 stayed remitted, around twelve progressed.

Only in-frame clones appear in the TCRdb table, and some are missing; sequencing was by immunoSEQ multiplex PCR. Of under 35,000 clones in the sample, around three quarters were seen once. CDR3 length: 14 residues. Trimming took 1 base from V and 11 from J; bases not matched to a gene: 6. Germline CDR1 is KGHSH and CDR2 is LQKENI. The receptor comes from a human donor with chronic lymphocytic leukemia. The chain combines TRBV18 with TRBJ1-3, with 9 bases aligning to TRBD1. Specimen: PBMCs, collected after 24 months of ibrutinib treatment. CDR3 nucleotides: TGTGCCAGCTCACCACTGGACAGGGGAACGCCCATATATTTT. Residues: CASSPLDRGTPIYF.